Presented here are 22 T cell receptor beta chains from one specimen sequenced in a study of blood T cell repertoires in COVID-19. Measured with immunoSEQ multiplex PCR; TCRdb has only the in-frame clones, and not every one. The table includes tens of thousands of clones, around four fifths detected once. The sample consisted of peripheral blood. Receptors were obtained from a woman aged 60-75 years with acute or convalescent COVID-19.

The rearrangement joins TRBV7-9 to TRBJ2-5, with 11 bases aligning to TRBD2. With V trimmed by 4 bases and J by 3 bases, 1 base remained unmatched. This CDR3 has 14 residues. Per the germline V gene, CDR1 is SEHNR and CDR2 is FQNEAQ (reference sequence). CDR3 DNA sequence: TGTGCCAGCAGCTGGGGACTAGCGGAAGAGACCCAGTACTTC. As protein: CASSWGLAEETQYF.

This chain links TRBV5-4 with TRBJ2-5, with 10 bases fitting TRBD2. The germline gives CDR1 SGHNT, CDR2 YYREEE (reference sequence). The CDR3 is made up of 16 amino acids. The V segment lost 0 bases and the J segment 4 bases; nucleotides outside the gene matches: 6. The CDR3 DNA reads as TGTGCCAGCAGCTTGGGGCGGCTAGCGGGAGCAGAGACCCAGTACTTC. Translation gives CASSLGRLAGAETQYF.

The chain combines TRBV7-2 with TRBJ1-6; D is uncertain. The CDR3 runs 13 residues. Trimming took off 5 bases at V and 8 bases at J, with 10 bases between the two ends. Per germline, CDR1 SGHTA and CDR2 FQGNSA. The CDR3 here is CASSASLDSPLHF. The CDR3 DNA is TGTGCCAGCAGCGCCAGCCTAGATTCACCCCTCCACTTT.

This chain connects TRBV29-1 to TRBJ1-2, with 12 bases aligning to TRBD1. This CDR3 region has 16 residues. Unmatched junction bases numbered 4, after V lost 2 bases and J lost 0 bases. Germline CDR1 is SQVTM and CDR2 is ANQGSEA. The CDR3 DNA is TGCAGCGTTGAACTGGGACAGGGGGCCGCTAACTATGGCTACACCTTC. Translated: CSVELGQGAANYGYTF.

This chain links TRBV19 with TRBJ1-2; D may be TRBD1 (5 bases). Germline V gives CDR1 LNHDA, CDR2 SQIVND (reference sequence). This CDR3 has 14 residues. The V end lost 5 bases, the J end lost 3 bases, and 13 bases lay between the germline ends. This CDR3 is CASSFFREDYGYTF. CDR3 bases: TGTGCCAGTAGTTTTTTCAGGGAGGACTATGGCTACACCTTC.

This clone was counted between two and nine times. The V call is TRBV9, the J call TRBJ2-1; 7 bases align to TRBD2. The junction had 5 bases not matched to a gene; V was cut back by 0 bases and J by 2 bases. The CDR3 is made up of 16 amino acids. Germline V gene sequence: CDR1 SGDLS, CDR2 YYNGEE. This CDR3 reads CASSVVAAGTYNEQFF. CDR3 nucleotides: TGTGCCAGCAGCGTAGTCGCAGCGGGGACCTACAATGAGCAGTTCTTC.

The chain is built from TRBV2 and TRBJ1-6; the D gene is possibly TRBD1 (5 bases). Germline lookup yields CDR1 SNHLY and CDR2 FYNNEI. The ends were cut back, 11 bases at V and 9 bases at J, with 17 bases in the middle. The CDR3 length is 13 residues. In DNA form, the CDR3 reads TGTGCCGGATTCGGGGCGCGGGGTTCACCCCTCCACTTT. It is translated as CAGFGARGSPLHF.

The V call is TRBV9, the J call TRBJ2-6, with 9 bases lining up with TRBD1. Germline V gives CDR1 SGDLS, CDR2 YYNGEE. V lost 6 bases, J lost 4 bases, and 8 bases stayed unmatched. This CDR3 is built from 16 residues. The CDR3: CASTPTGGAGANVLTF. The CDR3 nucleotides are TGTGCCAGCACCCCGACAGGGGGGGCAGGGGCCAACGTCCTGACTTTC.

The rearrangement links TRBV19 to TRBJ2-2, with unresolved D. V lost 4 bases and J lost 8, with 14 bases in between. Germline V lookup: CDR1 LNHDA, CDR2 SQIVND (reference sequence). This CDR3 has 14 amino acids. CDR3 nucleotides: TGTGCCAGTAGTACCGACACCCCGGCGGGGGAGCTGTTTTTT. It specifies CASSTDTPAGELFF. Combining the CDR3 with reference TRBV19 and TRBJ2-2 gives the whole variable domain DGGITQSPKYLFRKEGQNVTLSCEQNLNHDAMYWYRQDPGQGLRLIYYSQIVNDFQKGDIAEGYSVSREKKESFPLTVTSAQKNPTAFYLCASSTDTPAGELFFGEGSRLTVL.

The V call is TRBV19, the J call TRBJ2-5, with 8 bases identical to TRBD2. From germline, CDR1 is LNHDA and CDR2 SQIVND (reference sequence). The V gene end was trimmed by 1 base and the J gene end by 4 bases; junction bases not matched to a gene: 11. The CDR3 runs 17 residues. The CDR3, as DNA: TGTGCCAGTAGTATAGGCCCAGCGGGGGACCACAGAGAGACCCAGTACTTC. Translating gives CASSIGPAGDHRETQYF.

The V and J genes are TRBV7-9 and TRBJ2-3, with D possibly being TRBD2 (6 bases). The germline V gene encodes CDR1 SEHNR and CDR2 FQNEAQ (reference sequence). The germline V and J ends were trimmed by 1 base and 2 bases, with 13 bases remaining between them. The CDR3 covers 16 residues. The CDR3 sequence is CASSLGSSSDTDTQYF. In DNA form, the CDR3 reads TGTGCCAGCAGCTTAGGTTCGTCTAGCGACACAGATACGCAGTATTTT.

The chain joins TRBV5-1 to TRBJ1-5, with a weak D call TRBD1 (5 bases). Germline assignment: CDR1 SGHRS and CDR2 YFSETQ. Trimming cost V 0 bases and J 3 bases, with 7 bases left between them. The CDR3 runs to 14 residues. The CDR3 here is CASSLGQNNQPQHF. The CDR3 DNA reads TGCGCCAGCAGCTTGGGACAGAACAATCAGCCCCAGCATTTT.

This clone showed up just once. V gene TRBV6-2 or TRBV6-3 combines with J gene TRBJ2-5; 9 bases match TRBD1. Germline V gene lookup returns CDR1 MNHEY and CDR2 SVGEGT. This CDR3 comprises 15 residues. V lost 6 bases to trimming and J lost 5 bases; unmatched junction nucleotides: 10. The CDR3, as DNA: TGTGCCAGCAGCCGGGGACAGGGTTTTTTCGAGACCCAGTACTTC. Translation: CASSRGQGFFETQYF.

V is TRBV11-2 and J is TRBJ1-2; no reliable D call. CDR3 size: 15 residues. Germline values: CDR1 SGHAT, CDR2 FQNNGV. V shed 8 bases and J shed 4 bases, with 20 bases lying between them. The CDR3 bases are TGTGCCAGCCGCCGGGGAAACTTGGACCTCTATGGCTACACCTTC. Its translation is CASRRGNLDLYGYTF.

The chain joins TRBV28 to TRBJ1-6, with 7 bases matching TRBD1. Germline assignment: CDR1 MDHEN and CDR2 SYDVKM. Trimming removed 3 bases from V and 7 bases from J; junction bases left unmatched: 6. CDR3 length: 15 residues. CDR3 amino acids: CASSFPQTGNSPLHF. CDR3 nucleotide sequence: TGTGCCAGCAGTTTTCCCCAGACAGGGAATTCACCCCTCCACTTT.

The gene calls are TRBV6-5 and TRBJ2-1; D is unclear. Looked up from germline, CDR1 is MNHEY and CDR2 is SVGAGI. The CDR3 contains 12 residues. The ends were cut back, 8 bases at V and 6 bases at J, with 11 bases in the middle. CDR3 bases: TGTGCCAGCGGAAGTAGAGGCAATGAGCAGTTCTTC. Its protein product is CASGSRGNEQFF.

J is TRBJ1-2 and V is TRBV6-5; 7 bases agree with TRBD1. The CDR3 length is 15 residues. The germline gives CDR1 MNHEY, CDR2 SVGAGI. The V gene end was trimmed by 6 bases and the J gene end by 5 bases; junction bases not matched to a gene: 12. DNA of the CDR3: TGTGCCAGCAGACCGAGACAGGGAGTGAAATATGGCTACACCTTC. It is translated as CASRPRQGVKYGYTF.

The rearrangement uses TRBV5-1 and TRBJ2-6; 7 bases agree with TRBD1. CDR1 and CDR2 from the germline V gene are SGHRS and YFSETQ. The J segment lost 2 bases and the V segment lost 3 bases, leaving 11 bases of the junction unmatched. There are 18 residues in the CDR3. Here the CDR3 reads CASSSGRQGSTGANVLTF. Written as DNA, the CDR3 is TGCGCCAGCAGCTCTGGCAGACAGGGCTCCACTGGGGCCAACGTCCTGACTTTC.

The chain uses TRBV6-4 and TRBJ1-2; D is undetermined. Germline loops: CDR1 MRHNA, CDR2 SNTAGT. This CDR3 has 13 amino acids. The V end lost 0 bases, the J end lost 4 bases, and 6 bases lay between the germline ends. CDR3 nucleotide sequence: TGTGCCAGCAGTGACTCCGCGGGCTATGGCTACACCTTC. Protein product: CASSDSAGYGYTF.

The V and J genes are TRBV10-1 and TRBJ1-5; D gene ambiguous. V lost 7 bases to trimming and J lost 3 bases, with 10 bases between them. The CDR3 runs 13 residues. Germline CDR1 WNHNN, CDR2 SYGVQD (reference sequence). CDR3 in DNA: TGCGCCAGCAATCGAGGGAACAATCAGCCCCAGCATTTT. Encoded protein: CASNRGNNQPQHF.

There are a few counts of this clone. The chain combines TRBV30 with TRBJ2-1, with TRBD2 as a possible D gene (6 bases). Per germline, CDR1 GTSNPN and CDR2 SVGIG (reference sequence). The CDR3 totals 11 residues. Trimming shortened V by 5 bases and J by 5 bases, and 7 bases separated the two germline ends. CDR3 region: CAWGTDNEQFF. The CDR3 coding sequence is TGTGCCTGGGGGACTGACAATGAGCAGTTCTTC.

The gene calls are TRBV7-2 and TRBJ2-1, with D possibly being TRBD2 (7 bases). This CDR3 spans 14 amino acids. Germline-derived CDR1 and CDR2 are SGHTA and FQGNSA. The V gene lost 3 bases and the J gene lost 10 bases, with 16 bases spanning the gap. CDR3 DNA sequence: TGTGCCAGCAGCTTTCGGGGGGCCTTAGGGGAGCAGTTCTTC. Residues: CASSFRGALGEQFF. Drawing the rest from reference TRBV7-2 and TRBJ2-1, the complete variable domain is GAGVSQSPSNKVTEKGKDVELRCDPISGHTALYWYRQSLGQGLEFLIYFQGNSAPDKSGLPSDRFSAERTGGSVSTLTIQRTQQEDSAVYLCASSFRGALGEQFFGPGTRLTVL.